This T cell receptor beta chain was documented in a study of blood T cells in healthy people across ages. This clonotype was picked up a small number of times. The antigen is undetermined. Study-wide results and caveats: More naive CD4+ cells and higher diversity marked long-lived donors relative to aged donors.

Total RNA was extracted at no less than 5 micrograms per sample. Germline-derived CDR1 and CDR2 are SGHRS and YFSETQ. V was clipped by 4 bases and J by 0 bases, with 11 bases between them. This CDR3 has 14 residues. A second PCR, run for about 7 to 11 cycles, used a sample-barcoded 5' primer plus a J-beta primer mix. Each cDNA molecule carried a tag from a template-switch adaptor that contained 12 random nucleotides. Sequencing yielded, for each sample, at least 3 million paired-end reads carrying CDR3. TCRdb re-called the 5' RACE reads through MiXCR, storing one row per CDR3 protein. In the table there are about 1,400,000 distinct CDR3 sequences, approximately 40% of which are singletons.

This clonotype was obtained from a woman aged 18 to 35 in good health. Sample: blood. V and J are TRBV5-1 and TRBJ2-7; D unclear. Written as DNA, the CDR3 is TGCGCCAGCAGCCTTGGTGACCACTCCTACGAGCAGTACTTC. Translating gives CASSLGDHSYEQYF. The full variable domain, with the rest looked up from reference TRBV5-1 and TRBJ2-7, is KAGVTQTPRYLIKTRGQQVTLSCSPISGHRSVSWYQQTPGQGLQFLFEYFSETQRNKGNFPGRFSGRQFSNSRSEMNVSTLELGDSALYLCASSLGDHSYEQYFGPGTRLTVT.